Listed below are T cell receptor beta chains from one sample, sequenced in a study of regulatory T cells in long-lasting Graves disease. TCRdb processed the multiplex PCR reads anew with MiXCR; each CDR3 protein has one entry. This table has approximately 350,000 distinct CDR3 sequences, roughly 16% appearing once. These data were also filed under a second study, of T cells in Graves' hyperthyroidism and ophthalmopathy.

Sequenced material: peripheral blood mononuclear cells (PBMCs), taken at new diagnosis, from a patient treated with antithyroid drugs. The receptors derive from a woman aged 18-29 years with Graves disease. CDR3s include the opening cysteine and the closing phenylalanine or tryptophan. The D gene is left open where the match is weak. Where a row states a size, it is once, few, many or the class of an expanded clone; other rows omit it.

size: few
D: NA
V: TRBV5-1
J: TRBJ2-1
DNA: TGTGCCAGCAGCGTAGGGGGGCGGGGGCGGATACAGCAGTTCTTC
CDR3: CASSVGGRGRIQQFF

size: few
D: TRBD1
V: TRBV6-2/TRBV6-3
J: TRBJ2-7
DNA: TGTGCCAGCAGTTACTCCTTCGAGGTTGGGGACAGGACTTACGAGCAGTACTTC
CDR3: CASSYSFEVGDRTYEQYF

size: NA
D: NA
V: TRBV10-2
J: TRBJ2-7
DNA: TGCGCCAGCGCAACTACACCCAGGGGAGACGAGCAGTACTTC
CDR3: CASATTPRGDEQYF

size: many
D: TRBD1
V: TRBV11-1
J: TRBJ2-7
DNA: TGTGCCAGCAGCCCAGCAGGGACAGGGGGTTCCTACGAGCAGTACTTC
CDR3: CASSPAGTGGSYEQYF

size: NA
D: NA
V: TRBV18
J: TRBJ2-1
DNA: TGTGCCAGCTCACCAGGGTGGAGGCGGTCCATCGGTTCATCGACCTACAATGAGCAGTTCTTC
CDR3: CASSPGWRRSIGSSTYNEQFF

size: NA
D: TRBD2
V: TRBV27
J: TRBJ2-7
DNA: TGTGCCAGCAGTTTAGTACTAGCGGGAGGTTACGAGCAGTACTTC
CDR3: CASSLVLAGGYEQYF

size: NA
D: NA
V: TRBV4-2
J: TRBJ2-2
DNA: TGTGCCAGCAGCCAAGAACAACAGGTCACCGGGGGGCTGTTTTTT
CDR3: CASSQEQQVTGGLFF

size: NA
D: TRBD2
V: TRBV14
J: TRBJ2-5
DNA: TGTGCCAGCAGCCAAGGGGGGACTAGCGGAGAGACCCAGTACTTC
CDR3: CASSQGGTSGETQYF

size: many
D: NA
V: TRBV6-1
J: TRBJ2-3
DNA: TGTGCCAGCAGTGAAGCTCGACTATCGGATACGCAGTATTTT
CDR3: CASSEARLSDTQYF

size: NA
D: TRBD1
V: TRBV20-1
J: TRBJ2-7
DNA: TGCAGTGCTCGGGACAGCGCAGAGTACGAGCAGTACTTC
CDR3: CSARDSAEYEQYF

size: many
D: NA
V: TRBV11-2
J: TRBJ2-5
DNA: TGTGCCAGCAGCTCCCCGTTGCTCGTGTACTTC
CDR3: CASSSPLLVYF

size: many
D: NA
V: TRBV28
J: TRBJ2-5
DNA: TGTGCCAGCAGTTTAGGCGTCAAGACCCAGTACTTC
CDR3: CASSLGVKTQYF

size: NA
D: TRBD2
V: TRBV10-2
J: TRBJ2-2
DNA: TGCGCCAGCAGTGACTCCCGAGGACTAGCGGGAGAGTACACCGGGGAGCCGTTTTTT
CDR3: CASSDSRGLAGEYTGEPFF

size: many
D: NA
V: TRBV7-7
J: TRBJ2-1
DNA: TGTGCTAGCAGCTTAGGAACAGATGTTTCCTACAATGAGCAGTTCTTC
CDR3: CASSLGTDVSYNEQFF

size: many
D: NA
V: TRBV11-2
J: TRBJ1-1
DNA: TGTGCCAGCAGATTAGGGACCTACACTGAAGCTTTCTTT
CDR3: CASRLGTYTEAFF

size: many
D: TRBD2
V: TRBV2
J: TRBJ2-6
DNA: TGTGCCAGTTCGGGACTAGCGGGGGTGTCTGGGGCCAACGTCCTGACTTTC
CDR3: CASSGLAGVSGANVLTF

size: many
D: TRBD2
V: TRBV28
J: TRBJ2-7
DNA: TGTGCCAGCAGTTTATTCGGGAGGACTCCCTACGAGCAGTACTTC
CDR3: CASSLFGRTPYEQYF

size: NA
D: NA
V: TRBV13
J: TRBJ1-1
DNA: TGTGCCAGCAGCTTAGGGGGGGACTCGTGGTGGACTGAAGCTTTCTTT
CDR3: CASSLGGDSWWTEAFF

size: NA
D: NA
V: TRBV20-1
J: TRBJ1-1
DNA: TGCAGTGCTAGGTTTGGTGGGGGAGGCACTGAAGCTTTCTTT
CDR3: CSARFGGGGTEAFF

size: NA
D: TRBD2
V: TRBV20-1
J: TRBJ2-5
DNA: TGCAGTGCTAGAGATGGGGGACTAGCGGGAGGGCCGGAGACCCAGTACTTC
CDR3: CSARDGGLAGGPETQYF

size: NA
D: NA
V: TRBV15
J: TRBJ1-4
DNA: TGTGCCACCAGCAGAGAGGGGGGGACTGAAAAACTGTTTTTT
CDR3: CATSREGGTEKLFF

size: NA
D: TRBD2
V: TRBV2
J: TRBJ2-5
DNA: TGTGCCAGCAGCGGACTAGCGGGGAGAGAGACCCAGTACTTC
CDR3: CASSGLAGRETQYF

size: NA
D: NA
V: TRBV6-1
J: TRBJ1-4
DNA: TGTGCCAGCAGCTGGATGGGGCTTAATGAAGAACTGTTTTTT
CDR3: CASSWMGLNEELFF

size: many
D: NA
V: TRBV5-6
J: TRBJ1-6
DNA: TGTGCCAGCAGCTTGGGGGCTTCCTATAATTCACCCCTCCACTTT
CDR3: CASSLGASYNSPLHF

size: many
D: TRBD1
V: TRBV2
J: TRBJ2-3
DNA: TGTGCCAGCAGTGCCGACAGGGGCCGCTTGGCAGATACGCAGTATTTT
CDR3: CASSADRGRLADTQYF

size: few
D: TRBD1
V: TRBV18
J: TRBJ2-2
DNA: TGTGCCAGCTCACTCCGGGACAGGGGATCGGAGACCGGGGAGCTGTTTTTT
CDR3: CASSLRDRGSETGELFF

size: many
D: NA
V: TRBV3-1
J: TRBJ1-3
DNA: TGTGCCAGCAGCCAAGGCGGGACGGTTTTCTCTGGAAACACCATATATTTT
CDR3: CASSQGGTVFSGNTIYF

size: many
D: NA
V: TRBV28
J: TRBJ2-6
DNA: TGTGCCAGCAGTCCCGGTGGGGGCGTCCTATCTCTGACAACCAACGTCCTGACTTTC
CDR3: CASSPGGGVLSLTTNVLTF

size: many
D: NA
V: TRBV5-1
J: TRBJ1-1
DNA: TGCGCCAGCAGCCCACCCATGAACACTGAAGCTTTCTTT
CDR3: CASSPPMNTEAFF